The sequence of this TCR beta chain was determined in a study of beta chain features in type 1 diabetes. Study background: Researchers looked at 85 million to 110 million sorted cells across all samples.

Expressed TCRB transcripts got sequenced, as all isolated RNA was reverse transcribed. The data were produced by immunoSEQ multiplex PCR, yet TCRdb's version contains in-frame clones alone and is incomplete. Here the sample spans around 300,000 clones, under 8.5% being singletons. General observations from the study: TCRB CDR3s were moderately but significantly shorter in Type 1 diabetes patients in all four CD4+ subsets.

Trimming took 0 bases from V and 11 from J; bases not matched to a gene: 5. Looked up from germline, CDR1 is SGHAT and CDR2 is FQNNGV. This CDR3 is 14 amino acids long. As regards this clone: The antigen remains unidentified.

This TCR came from a woman between 18 and 30 years old in good health. The J gene is TRBJ2-1, the V gene TRBV11-2; TRBD2 agrees at 9 bases. The sequenced sample consisted of central memory CD4+ T cells from blood. This CDR3 is CASSLERGGVKQFF. Here the CDR3 DNA reads TGTGCCAGCAGCTTAGAGCGGGGGGGAGTAAAGCAGTTCTTC.